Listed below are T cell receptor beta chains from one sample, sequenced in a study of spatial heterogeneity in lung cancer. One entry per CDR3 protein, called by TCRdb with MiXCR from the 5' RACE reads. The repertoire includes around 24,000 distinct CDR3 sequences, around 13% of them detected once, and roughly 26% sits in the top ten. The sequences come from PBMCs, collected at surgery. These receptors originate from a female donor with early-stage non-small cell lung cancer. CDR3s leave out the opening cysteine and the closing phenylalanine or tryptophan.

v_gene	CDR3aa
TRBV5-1	ASSILAGTNYNEQF
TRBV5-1	ASSLDTLSSSGANVLT
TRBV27	ASRKISTGRNSPLH
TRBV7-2	ASSLAGRGQGNNEQF
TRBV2	ASDGGGTDTQY
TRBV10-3	AISESTRLVRY
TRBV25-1	ASSDRDRGPTNEKLF
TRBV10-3	AISEALSGAQETQY
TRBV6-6	ASSYESTFWGYT
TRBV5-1	ASSLGQTKNIQY
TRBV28	ASSSRLGDEQF
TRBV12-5	ASGSTNGTEYLANTGELF
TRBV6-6	ASRPASSQETQY
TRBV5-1	ASSLVGSSTDTQY
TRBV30	AWSITGTGY
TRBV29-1	SARTGAGELF
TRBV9	ASSVGRGNNEQF
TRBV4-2	ASSQVRLAGVGEQY
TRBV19	ASRKGNSYNEQF
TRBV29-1	SVQGTYNEQF
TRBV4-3	ASSQLMVRAADTQY
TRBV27	ASSPVGGWDGYT
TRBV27	ASRTLHALPKNIQY
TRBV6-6	ASSYAEGELF
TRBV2	ASKSGEHYEQY
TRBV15	ATSRVQGRAEQY